This is a list of T cell receptor beta chains from one sample in a study of graft-versus-host responses after intestinal transplantation. Data came from immunoSEQ multiplex PCR; TCRdb stores just in-frame clones and leaves some out. Of 23,000 or so clones in the sample, 85% to 95% are singletons; the top ten hold 0.53%. This sample comprised PBMCs, obtained 18 days after transplant. The receptor set was obtained from a human patient who received an intestinal transplant, so some T cells may come from the graft donor. Each CDR3 is given with its conserved first and last residue. D genes are given only for firm matches. Not every row has a clone size; where given, it reads once, few, many or a size class.

D gene: -; J gene: TRBJ1-3; V gene: TRBV7-8; clone size: -; CDR3 protein: CASSSYAGTEPGNTIYF; CDR3 DNA: TGTGCCAGCAGCTCCTACGCCGGGACGGAGCCTGGAAACACCATATATTTT
D gene: -; J gene: TRBJ1-1; V gene: TRBV11-2; clone size: -; CDR3 protein: CASSLALYGRDTEAFF; CDR3 DNA: TGTGCCAGCAGCTTAGCCCTATATGGGAGGGACACTGAAGCTTTCTTT
D gene: -; J gene: TRBJ1-4; V gene: TRBV4-1; clone size: few; CDR3 protein: CASSRKWMPNEKLFF; CDR3 DNA: TGCGCCAGCAGCCGTAAGTGGATGCCGAATGAAAAACTGTTTTTT
D gene: -; J gene: TRBJ1-3; V gene: TRBV5-8; clone size: -; CDR3 protein: CASSFWTAISGNTIYF; CDR3 DNA: TGTGCCAGCAGCTTCTGGACAGCCATCTCTGGAAACACCATATATTTT
D gene: -; J gene: TRBJ2-1; V gene: TRBV30; clone size: -; CDR3 protein: CAWSGLGGDEQFF; CDR3 DNA: TGTGCCTGGAGTGGCCTCGGCGGGGATGAGCAGTTCTTC
D gene: TRBD2; J gene: TRBJ2-1; V gene: TRBV4-1; clone size: -; CDR3 protein: CASSPRLAGAHEQFF; CDR3 DNA: TGCGCCAGCAGCCCCAGGCTAGCGGGGGCACATGAGCAGTTCTTC
D gene: TRBD2; J gene: TRBJ2-3; V gene: TRBV6-5; clone size: -; CDR3 protein: CASSYHSGGATDTQYF; CDR3 DNA: TGTGCCAGCAGTTACCATAGCGGGGGGGCGACAGATACGCAGTATTTT
D gene: -; J gene: TRBJ2-1; V gene: TRBV9; clone size: once; CDR3 protein: CASSVLQGNEQFF; CDR3 DNA: TGTGCCAGCAGCGTTTTACAGGGCAATGAGCAGTTCTTC
D gene: -; J gene: TRBJ2-1; V gene: TRBV7-8; clone size: -; CDR3 protein: CASSLYGYNEQFF; CDR3 DNA: TGTGCCAGCAGCTTATATGGATACAATGAGCAGTTCTTC
D gene: -; J gene: TRBJ2-7; V gene: TRBV11-2; clone size: -; CDR3 protein: CASSLDQSMGESPYEQYF; CDR3 DNA: TGTGCCAGCAGCTTAGATCAATCGATGGGGGAGTCACCCTACGAGCAGTACTTC
D gene: -; J gene: TRBJ2-1; V gene: TRBV15; clone size: -; CDR3 protein: CATSRPLENNEQFF; CDR3 DNA: TGTGCCACCAGCCGACCTCTCGAAAACAATGAGCAGTTCTTC
D gene: TRBD1; J gene: TRBJ1-6; V gene: TRBV7-9; clone size: -; CDR3 protein: CASIGQADSPLHF; CDR3 DNA: TGTGCCAGCATTGGACAGGCCGATTCACCCCTCCACTTT
D gene: TRBD2; J gene: TRBJ2-2; V gene: TRBV4-1; clone size: few; CDR3 protein: CASSHNAGDTGELFF; CDR3 DNA: TGCGCCAGCAGCCACAACGCGGGGGACACCGGGGAGCTGTTTTTT
D gene: -; J gene: TRBJ1-2; V gene: TRBV6-5; clone size: -; CDR3 protein: CASNRVVRTWGYTF; CDR3 DNA: TGTGCCAGCAATAGGGTAGTCCGAACATGGGGCTACACCTTC
D gene: TRBD1; J gene: TRBJ2-7; V gene: TRBV28; clone size: -; CDR3 protein: CASSSGGSPYEQYF; CDR3 DNA: TGTGCCAGCAGTTCAGGGGGTTCCCCCTACGAGCAGTACTTC
D gene: TRBD2; J gene: TRBJ2-3; V gene: TRBV9; clone size: -; CDR3 protein: CASSVARAGGRLGTDTQYF; CDR3 DNA: TGTGCCAGCAGCGTAGCTAGAGCGGGGGGGCGGCTCGGCACAGATACGCAGTATTTT
D gene: TRBD1; J gene: TRBJ2-1; V gene: TRBV5-1; clone size: once; CDR3 protein: CASSSRTGSSYNEQFF; CDR3 DNA: TGCGCCAGCAGCTCGAGGACAGGGAGCTCCTACAATGAGCAGTTCTTC
D gene: -; J gene: TRBJ1-6; V gene: TRBV13; clone size: -; CDR3 protein: CASSPSGLRGNSPLHF; CDR3 DNA: TGTGCCAGCAGCCCCTCGGGACTGAGGGGGAATTCACCCCTCCACTTT
D gene: -; J gene: TRBJ2-2; V gene: TRBV10-2; clone size: -; CDR3 protein: CASSSANKLSTGELFF; CDR3 DNA: TGCGCCAGCAGCTCAGCGAACAAACTCTCCACTGGGGAGCTGTTTTTT
D gene: -; J gene: TRBJ2-7; V gene: TRBV7-2; clone size: -; CDR3 protein: CASSLGQLTRYEQYF; CDR3 DNA: TGTGCCAGCAGCTTAGGACAGCTTACACGCTACGAGCAGTACTTC
D gene: -; J gene: TRBJ2-3; V gene: TRBV9; clone size: once; CDR3 protein: CASSVGRGATDTQYF; CDR3 DNA: TGTGCCAGCAGCGTGGGAAGGGGAGCCACAGATACGCAGTATTTT
D gene: -; J gene: TRBJ2-7; V gene: TRBV30; clone size: -; CDR3 protein: CAWSGRLGLHEQYF; CDR3 DNA: TGTGCCTGGAGTGGGCGACTAGGTTTACACGAGCAGTACTTC
D gene: TRBD2; J gene: TRBJ2-3; V gene: TRBV5-1; clone size: -; CDR3 protein: CASSLVGSGVSTDTQYF; CDR3 DNA: TGCGCCAGCAGCTTGGTCGGTAGCGGGGTTAGCACAGATACGCAGTATTTT
D gene: -; J gene: TRBJ2-2; V gene: TRBV6-5; clone size: -; CDR3 protein: CASSPVNTGELFF; CDR3 DNA: TGTGCCAGCAGCCCAGTGAACACCGGGGAGCTGTTTTTT
D gene: TRBD2; J gene: TRBJ2-1; V gene: TRBV11-3; clone size: -; CDR3 protein: CASSLESGGVYNEQFF; CDR3 DNA: TGTGCCAGCAGCTTAGAAAGCGGGGGGGTCTACAATGAGCAGTTCTTC
D gene: -; J gene: TRBJ1-2; V gene: TRBV7-9; clone size: -; CDR3 protein: CASSATGFYGYTF; CDR3 DNA: TGTGCCAGCAGCGCCACAGGATTCTATGGCTACACCTTC
D gene: -; J gene: TRBJ2-3; V gene: TRBV10-3; clone size: -; CDR3 protein: CAIGKGGSTDTQYF; CDR3 DNA: TGTGCCATCGGTAAGGGGGGGAGCACAGATACGCAGTATTTT
D gene: TRBD1; J gene: TRBJ2-6; V gene: TRBV9; clone size: -; CDR3 protein: CASSAHSAGGTSGANVLTF; CDR3 DNA: TGTGCCAGCAGCGCCCATTCGGCAGGGGGCACATCTGGGGCCAACGTCCTGACTTTC
D gene: TRBD1; J gene: TRBJ1-1; V gene: TRBV2; clone size: -; CDR3 protein: CASSGQGRPNTEAFF; CDR3 DNA: TGTGCCAGCAGTGGACAGGGGAGACCGAACACTGAAGCTTTCTTT
D gene: TRBD1; J gene: TRBJ1-3; V gene: TRBV4-2; clone size: -; CDR3 protein: CASSRGLWDSPSGNTIYF; CDR3 DNA: TGTGCCAGCAGCCGCGGTTTATGGGACAGCCCCTCTGGAAACACCATATATTTT
D gene: TRBD2; J gene: TRBJ2-3; V gene: TRBV4-1; clone size: -; CDR3 protein: CASSQTSGGLDTQYF; CDR3 DNA: TGCGCCAGCAGCCAAACTAGCGGGGGGCTTGATACGCAGTATTTT
D gene: -; J gene: TRBJ2-1; V gene: TRBV7-9; clone size: once; CDR3 protein: CASSPRGPLGRDNEQFF; CDR3 DNA: TGTGCCAGCAGCCCCCGGGGCCCTCTAGGGAGAGACAATGAGCAGTTCTTC
D gene: -; J gene: TRBJ2-2; V gene: TRBV6-4; clone size: -; CDR3 protein: CASSDSTHTGELFF; CDR3 DNA: TGTGCCAGCAGTGACTCGACCCACACCGGGGAGCTGTTTTTT
D gene: -; J gene: TRBJ1-1; V gene: TRBV2; clone size: -; CDR3 protein: CASSEALFDTEAFF; CDR3 DNA: TGTGCCAGCAGTGAAGCGCTGTTCGACACTGAAGCTTTCTTT
D gene: -; J gene: TRBJ1-5; V gene: TRBV27; clone size: -; CDR3 protein: CASSPGPYFTSNQPQHF; CDR3 DNA: TGTGCCAGCAGCCCGGGACCGTATTTTACTAGCAATCAGCCCCAGCATTTT
D gene: TRBD2; J gene: TRBJ2-3; V gene: TRBV11-2; clone size: -; CDR3 protein: CASSLGQYLAGGRPDTQYF; CDR3 DNA: TGTGCCAGCAGCTTAGGGCAGTATCTAGCGGGGGGCCGTCCAGATACGCAGTATTTT
D gene: TRBD2; J gene: TRBJ2-7; V gene: TRBV2; clone size: -; CDR3 protein: CASRWTSSYYEQYF; CDR3 DNA: TGTGCCAGCAGATGGACTAGCTCATACTACGAGCAGTACTTC
D gene: TRBD1; J gene: TRBJ1-3; V gene: TRBV4-1; clone size: -; CDR3 protein: CASSQSTGSGNTIYF; CDR3 DNA: TGCGCCAGCAGCCAATCGACAGGGTCTGGAAACACCATATATTTT
D gene: TRBD1; J gene: TRBJ2-1; V gene: TRBV10-1; clone size: -; CDR3 protein: CASSESKLGGDEQFF; CDR3 DNA: TGCGCCAGCAGTGAGTCTAAGTTAGGGGGCGATGAGCAGTTCTTC
D gene: TRBD2; J gene: TRBJ2-7; V gene: TRBV7-9; clone size: -; CDR3 protein: CASSLDPSGGPHEQYF; CDR3 DNA: TGTGCCAGCAGCTTAGATCCCAGCGGGGGGCCCCACGAGCAGTACTTC
D gene: TRBD2; J gene: TRBJ2-5; V gene: TRBV10-3; clone size: -; CDR3 protein: CAISDTLAGGPETQYF; CDR3 DNA: TGTGCCATCAGTGACACACTAGCGGGGGGGCCCGAGACCCAGTACTTC
D gene: TRBD1; J gene: TRBJ2-1; V gene: TRBV9; clone size: -; CDR3 protein: CASSVGTGSLNEQFF; CDR3 DNA: TGTGCCAGCAGCGTCGGGACAGGGAGTTTGAATGAGCAGTTCTTC
D gene: -; J gene: TRBJ2-5; V gene: TRBV25-1; clone size: -; CDR3 protein: CASSEFKETQYF; CDR3 DNA: TGTGCCAGCAGTGAATTCAAAGAGACCCAGTACTTC
D gene: TRBD1; J gene: TRBJ1-1; V gene: TRBV29-1; clone size: -; CDR3 protein: CSVLQGANTEAFF; CDR3 DNA: TGCAGCGTCCTACAGGGGGCTAACACTGAAGCTTTCTTT
D gene: -; J gene: TRBJ1-2; V gene: TRBV5-1; clone size: -; CDR3 protein: CASSLAQGSGGYTF; CDR3 DNA: TGCGCCAGCAGCTTGGCTCAGGGGTCGGGTGGCTACACCTTC
D gene: -; J gene: TRBJ1-2; V gene: TRBV5-1; clone size: -; CDR3 protein: CASSFEGGENYGYTF; CDR3 DNA: TGCGCCAGCAGCTTCGAGGGAGGGGAAAACTATGGCTACACCTTC
D gene: TRBD1; J gene: TRBJ1-1; V gene: TRBV6-1; clone size: once; CDR3 protein: CASSYSQGVPAFF; CDR3 DNA: TGTGCCAGCAGTTATAGCCAGGGGGTTCCGGCTTTCTTT
D gene: -; J gene: TRBJ2-3; V gene: TRBV10-2; clone size: -; CDR3 protein: CASGAGGGSGDTQYF; CDR3 DNA: TGCGCCAGCGGTGCCGGGGGAGGATCTGGAGATACGCAGTATTTT
D gene: TRBD1; J gene: TRBJ1-4; V gene: TRBV6-6; clone size: -; CDR3 protein: CASRTQGGLEKLFF; CDR3 DNA: TGTGCCAGCAGAACACAGGGGGGCCTCGAAAAACTGTTTTTT
D gene: -; J gene: TRBJ2-5; V gene: TRBV11-2; clone size: -; CDR3 protein: CASSLGIGRETQYF; CDR3 DNA: TGTGCCAGCAGCTTAGGGATAGGGAGGGAGACCCAGTACTTC
D gene: -; J gene: TRBJ2-7; V gene: TRBV28; clone size: -; CDR3 protein: CASKVGSSYEQYF; CDR3 DNA: TGTGCCAGCAAGGTAGGGAGCTCCTACGAGCAGTACTTC